The T cell receptor (beta chain) described here comes from a study of cytomegalovirus exposure and HLA in healthy donors. This PCR relied on a set of 60 Vbeta primers and 13 Jbeta primers. TCRdb's table, derived via immunoSEQ multiplex PCR, lists solely in-frame clones and lacks some. Here the sample spans fewer than 250,000 clones, around nine tenths being singletons. While unrecorded immune exposures were likely, the donors were nominally healthy when sampled. Germline CDR1 is SQVTM and CDR2 is ANQGSEA. V lost 4 bases, J lost 4 bases, and 3 bases stayed unmatched. This CDR3 has 12 residues. Sequenced input: PBMCs. This receptor was taken from a young woman in good health and CMV-seronegative. This rearrangement joins TRBV29-1 to TRBJ2-7, with 8 bases fitting TRBD1. The CDR3 DNA reads TGCAGCGTTGTCACAGGGGGATACGAGCAGTACTTC. Protein sequence: CSVVTGGYEQYF.